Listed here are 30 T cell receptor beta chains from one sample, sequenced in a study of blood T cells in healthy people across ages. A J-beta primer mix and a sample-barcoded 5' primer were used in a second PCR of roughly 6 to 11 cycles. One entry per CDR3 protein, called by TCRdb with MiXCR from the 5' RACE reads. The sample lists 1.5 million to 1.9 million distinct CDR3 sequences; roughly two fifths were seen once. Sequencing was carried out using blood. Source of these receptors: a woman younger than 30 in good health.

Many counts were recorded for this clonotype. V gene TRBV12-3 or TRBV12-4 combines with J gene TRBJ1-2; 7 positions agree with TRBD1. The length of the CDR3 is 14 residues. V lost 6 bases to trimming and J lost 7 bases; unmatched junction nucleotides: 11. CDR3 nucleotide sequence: TGTGCCAGCAGCCGACAGGGCCCTCTTGGTGGCTACACCTTC. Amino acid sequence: CASSRQGPLGGYTF.

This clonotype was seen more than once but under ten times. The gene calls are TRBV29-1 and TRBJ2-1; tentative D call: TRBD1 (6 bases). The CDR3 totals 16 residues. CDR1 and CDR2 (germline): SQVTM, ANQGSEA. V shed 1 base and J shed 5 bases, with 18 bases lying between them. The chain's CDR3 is CSVEGRARTAHNEQFF. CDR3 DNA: TGCAGCGTTGAAGGTCGGGCCAGGACAGCCCACAATGAGCAGTTCTTC.

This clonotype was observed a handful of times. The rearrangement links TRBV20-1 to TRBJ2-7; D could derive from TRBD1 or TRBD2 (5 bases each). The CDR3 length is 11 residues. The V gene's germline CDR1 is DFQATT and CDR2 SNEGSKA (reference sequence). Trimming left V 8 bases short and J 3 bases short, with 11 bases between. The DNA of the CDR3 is TGCAGTCAAATGGGGGACTACGAGCAGTACTTC. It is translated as CSQMGDYEQYF.

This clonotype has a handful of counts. CDR3 DNA sequence: TGCAGTGCTAAGTTTGGGACTAGCGGATACGAGCAGTACTTC. As protein: CSAKFGTSGYEQYF. This rearrangement joins TRBV20-1 to TRBJ2-7; 11 nucleotides align to TRBD2. The germline V gene has CDR1 DFQATT and CDR2 SNEGSKA (reference sequence). This CDR3 spans 14 amino acids. V was clipped by 4 bases and J by 4 bases; unmatched bases: 6.

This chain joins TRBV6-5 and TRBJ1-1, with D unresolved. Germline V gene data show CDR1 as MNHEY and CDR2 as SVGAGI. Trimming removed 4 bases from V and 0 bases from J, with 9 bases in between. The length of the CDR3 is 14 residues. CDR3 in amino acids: CASSFVALNTEAFF. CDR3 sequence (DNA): TGTGCCAGCAGTTTCGTAGCCCTGAACACTGAAGCTTTCTTT.

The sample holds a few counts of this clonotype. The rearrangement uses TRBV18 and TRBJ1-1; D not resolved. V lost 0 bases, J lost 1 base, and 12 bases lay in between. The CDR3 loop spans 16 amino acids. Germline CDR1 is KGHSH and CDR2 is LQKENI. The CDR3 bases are TGTGCCAGCTCACCACCGGGAATTGGCCGGAACACTGAAGCTTTCTTT. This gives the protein CASSPPGIGRNTEAFF.

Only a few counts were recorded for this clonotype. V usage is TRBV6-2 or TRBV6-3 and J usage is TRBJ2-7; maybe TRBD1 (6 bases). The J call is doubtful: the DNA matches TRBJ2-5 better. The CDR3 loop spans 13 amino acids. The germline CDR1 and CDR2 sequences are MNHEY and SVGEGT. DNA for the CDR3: TGTGCCAGCACCCACCCAGGGGAAGAGACCCAGTACTTC. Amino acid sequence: CASTHPGEETQYF.

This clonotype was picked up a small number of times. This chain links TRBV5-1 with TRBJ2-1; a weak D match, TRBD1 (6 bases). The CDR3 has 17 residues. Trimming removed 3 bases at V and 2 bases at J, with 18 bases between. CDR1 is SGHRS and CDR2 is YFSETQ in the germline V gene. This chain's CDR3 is CASSSGSDRFPYNEQFF. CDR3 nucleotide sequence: TGCGCCAGCAGCTCGGGTAGTGACAGGTTCCCCTACAATGAGCAGTTCTTC.

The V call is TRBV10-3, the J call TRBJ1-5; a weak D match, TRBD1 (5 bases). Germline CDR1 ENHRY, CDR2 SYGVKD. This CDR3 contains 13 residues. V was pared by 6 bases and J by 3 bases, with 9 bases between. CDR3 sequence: CAISRQNNQPQHF. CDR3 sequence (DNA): TGTGCCATCAGCCGACAGAACAATCAGCCCCAGCATTTT.

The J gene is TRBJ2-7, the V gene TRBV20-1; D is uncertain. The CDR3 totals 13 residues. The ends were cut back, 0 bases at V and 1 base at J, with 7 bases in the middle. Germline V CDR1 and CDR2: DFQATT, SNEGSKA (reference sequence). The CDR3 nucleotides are TGCAGTGCTAGAGACGTGGGGTCCTACGAGCAGTACTTC. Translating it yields CSARDVGSYEQYF.

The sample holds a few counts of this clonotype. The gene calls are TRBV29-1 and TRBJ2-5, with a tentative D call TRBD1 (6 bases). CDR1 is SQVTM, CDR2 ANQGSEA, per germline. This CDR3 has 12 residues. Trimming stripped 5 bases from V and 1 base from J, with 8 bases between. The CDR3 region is CSVIRGQETQYF. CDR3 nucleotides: TGCAGCGTTATCAGGGGCCAAGAGACCCAGTACTTC.

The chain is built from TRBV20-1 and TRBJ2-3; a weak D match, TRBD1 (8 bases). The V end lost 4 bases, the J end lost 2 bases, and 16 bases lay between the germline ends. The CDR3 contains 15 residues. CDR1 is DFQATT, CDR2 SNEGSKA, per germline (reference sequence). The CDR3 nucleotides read TGCAGTGCTACCAGGACAGGGACTATCACAGATACGCAGTATTTT. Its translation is CSATRTGTITDTQYF.

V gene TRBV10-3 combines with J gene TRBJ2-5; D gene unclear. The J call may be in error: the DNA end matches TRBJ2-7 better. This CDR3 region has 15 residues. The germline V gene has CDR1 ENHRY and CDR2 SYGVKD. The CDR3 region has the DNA TGTGCCATCAGTGAGTCCGTCGACGGAACCTACGAGCAGTACTTC. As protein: CAISESVDGTYEQYF.

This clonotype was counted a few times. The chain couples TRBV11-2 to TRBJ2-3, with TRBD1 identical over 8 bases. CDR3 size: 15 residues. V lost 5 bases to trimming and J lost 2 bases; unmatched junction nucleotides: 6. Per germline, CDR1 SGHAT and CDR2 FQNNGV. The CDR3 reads CASSGLTGVTDTQYF. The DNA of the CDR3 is TGTGCCAGCAGCGGCCTGACAGGGGTCACAGATACGCAGTATTTT.

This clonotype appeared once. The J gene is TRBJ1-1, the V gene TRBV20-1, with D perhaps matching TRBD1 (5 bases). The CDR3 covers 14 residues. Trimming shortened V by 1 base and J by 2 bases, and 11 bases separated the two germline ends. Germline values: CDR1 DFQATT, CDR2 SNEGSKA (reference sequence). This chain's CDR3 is CSARGQGPNTEAFF. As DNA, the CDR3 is TGCAGTGCTAGAGGTCAGGGCCCAAACACTGAAGCTTTCTTT.

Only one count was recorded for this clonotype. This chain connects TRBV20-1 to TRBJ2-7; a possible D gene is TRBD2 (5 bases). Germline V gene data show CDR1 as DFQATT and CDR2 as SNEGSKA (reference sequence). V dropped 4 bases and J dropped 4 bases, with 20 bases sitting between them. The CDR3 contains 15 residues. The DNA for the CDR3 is TGCAGTGCTAAATCCTCCAGCGGAGTTGGGTACGAGCAGTACTTC. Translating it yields CSAKSSSGVGYEQYF.

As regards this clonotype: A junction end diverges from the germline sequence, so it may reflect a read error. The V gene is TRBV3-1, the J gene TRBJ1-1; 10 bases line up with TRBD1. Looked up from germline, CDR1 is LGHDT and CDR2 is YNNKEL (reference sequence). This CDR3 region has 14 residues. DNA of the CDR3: TGTGACAGCAGCAAGGGACAGGGGATCGGTGAAGCTTTCTTT. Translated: CDSSKGQGIGEAFF.

The CDR3 bases are TGTGCCAGCAGCTTAAGGCAACAGAAACCCTTAATTGGGAATGAGCAGTTCTTC. Protein product: CASSLRQQKPLIGNEQFF. V usage is TRBV7-8 and J usage is TRBJ2-1, with D unresolved. This CDR3 is 18 amino acids long. With 2 bases removed from V and 7 bases from J, the gap between germline ends came to 24 bases. CDR1 is SGHVS and CDR2 is FQNEAQ in the germline V gene.

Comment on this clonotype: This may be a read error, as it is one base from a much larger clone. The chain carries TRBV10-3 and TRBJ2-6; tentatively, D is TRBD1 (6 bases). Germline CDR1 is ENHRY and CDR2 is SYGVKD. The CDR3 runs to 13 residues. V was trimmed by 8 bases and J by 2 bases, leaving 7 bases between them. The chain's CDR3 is CAIGQTGANVLTF. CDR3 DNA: TGTGCCATCGGACAGACTGGGGCCAACGTCCTGACTTTC.

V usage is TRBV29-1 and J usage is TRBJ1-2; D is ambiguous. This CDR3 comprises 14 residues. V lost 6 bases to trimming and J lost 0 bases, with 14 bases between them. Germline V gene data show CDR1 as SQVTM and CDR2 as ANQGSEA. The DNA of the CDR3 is TGCAGCGTCGCTACGGACCGAACTAACTATGGCTACACCTTC. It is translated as CSVATDRTNYGYTF.

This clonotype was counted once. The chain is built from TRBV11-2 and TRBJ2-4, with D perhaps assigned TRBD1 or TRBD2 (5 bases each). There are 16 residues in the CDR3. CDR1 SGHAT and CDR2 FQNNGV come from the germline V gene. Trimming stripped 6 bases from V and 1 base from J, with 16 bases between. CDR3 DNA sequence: TGTGCCAGCAGGCAGGGACCCAAGGCGGCCAAAAACATTCAGTACTTC. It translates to CASRQGPKAAKNIQYF. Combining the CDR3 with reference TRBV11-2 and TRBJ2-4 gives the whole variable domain EAGVAQSPRYKIIEKRQSVAFWCNPISGHATLYWYQQILGQGPKLLIQFQNNGVVDDSQLPKDRFSAERLKGVDSTLKIQPAKLEDSAVYLCASRQGPKAAKNIQYFGAGTRLSVL.

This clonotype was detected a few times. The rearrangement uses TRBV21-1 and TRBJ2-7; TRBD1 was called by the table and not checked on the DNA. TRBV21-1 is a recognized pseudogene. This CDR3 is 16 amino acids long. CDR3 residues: CASSRGGSLRLRGQYF. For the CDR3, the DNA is TGTGCCAGCAGCAGGGGGGGCAGTCTTCGTCTACGAGGGCAGTACTTC.

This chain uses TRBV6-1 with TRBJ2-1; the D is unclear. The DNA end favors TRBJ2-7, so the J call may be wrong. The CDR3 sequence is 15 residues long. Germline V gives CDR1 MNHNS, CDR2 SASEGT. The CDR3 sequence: CASSDYGDSYNEQYF. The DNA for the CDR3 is TGTGCCAGCAGTGATTACGGAGACTCCTACAATGAGCAGTACTTC.

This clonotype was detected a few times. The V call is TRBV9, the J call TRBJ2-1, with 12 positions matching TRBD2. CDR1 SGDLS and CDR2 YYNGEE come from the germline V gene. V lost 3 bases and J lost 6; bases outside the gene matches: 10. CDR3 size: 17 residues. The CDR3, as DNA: TGTGCCAGCAGCGCGACTAGCGGGAGAACGGGTGGCAATGAGCAGTTCTTC. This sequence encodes CASSATSGRTGGNEQFF.

The CDR3, as DNA: TGCGCCAGCAGCCAAGAAACCGGGGGGCCCTCCTACGAGCAGTACTTC. Translating it yields CASSQETGGPSYEQYF. The chain has TRBV4-3 and TRBJ2-7; the D gene is possibly TRBD2 (7 bases). Germline CDR1 and CDR2: LGHNA and YSLEER. The V and J ends lost 0 bases and 0 bases respectively, with 12 bases between them. There are 16 residues in the CDR3.

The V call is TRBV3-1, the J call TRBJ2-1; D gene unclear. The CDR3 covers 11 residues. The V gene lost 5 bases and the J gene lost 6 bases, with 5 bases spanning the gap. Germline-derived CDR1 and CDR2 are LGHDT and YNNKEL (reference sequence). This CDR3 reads CASSTINEQFF. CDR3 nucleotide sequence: TGTGCCAGCAGCACAATCAATGAGCAGTTCTTC.

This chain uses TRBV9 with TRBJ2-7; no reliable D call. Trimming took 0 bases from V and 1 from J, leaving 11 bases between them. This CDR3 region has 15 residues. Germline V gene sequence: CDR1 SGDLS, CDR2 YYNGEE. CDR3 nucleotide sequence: TGTGCCAGCAGCGTAGCAGACGGCACTTCCTACGAGCAGTACTTC. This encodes CASSVADGTSYEQYF. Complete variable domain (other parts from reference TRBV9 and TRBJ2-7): DSGVTQTPKHLITATGQRVTLRCSPRSGDLSVYWYQQSLDQGLQFLIQYYNGEERAKGNILERFSAQQFPDLHSELNLSSLELGDSALYFCASSVADGTSYEQYFGPGTRLTVT.

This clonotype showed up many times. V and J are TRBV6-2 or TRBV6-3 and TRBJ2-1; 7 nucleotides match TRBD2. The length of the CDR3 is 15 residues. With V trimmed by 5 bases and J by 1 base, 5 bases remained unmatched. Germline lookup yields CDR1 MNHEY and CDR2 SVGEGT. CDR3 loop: CASSPILASYNEQFF. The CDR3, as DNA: TGTGCCAGCAGTCCTATACTAGCGTCCTACAATGAGCAGTTCTTC.

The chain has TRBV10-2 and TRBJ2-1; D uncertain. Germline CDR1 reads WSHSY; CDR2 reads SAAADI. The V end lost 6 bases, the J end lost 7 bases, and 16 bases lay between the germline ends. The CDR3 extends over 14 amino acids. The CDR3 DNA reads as TGCGCCAGCAGCGGTAACACTCGTTATAATGAGCAGTTCTTC. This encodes CASSGNTRYNEQFF.

The DNA for the CDR3 is TGTGCCAGCAGACCCCGAAGGTTTGCTCCCTACGAGCAGTACTTC. The encoded protein is CASRPRRFAPYEQYF. The chain joins TRBV28 to TRBJ2-5, with D uncertain. The J call may not be correct, given that the DNA end is closer to TRBJ2-7. The CDR3 has 15 residues. Germline V gene sequence: CDR1 MDHEN, CDR2 SYDVKM.